A selection of T cell receptor beta chains follows, all from one sample in a study of T cell responses to AZD1222 COVID-19 vaccine. The repertoire was sequenced with immunoSEQ multiplex PCR; TCRdb's copy has only in-frame clones and lacks some. The repertoire holds some 130,000 clones, with about 88% as singletons. Material: peripheral blood, obtained 28 days after the second AZD1222 dose. These TCRs come from an adult who received the AZD1222 COVID-19 vaccine. Both conserved end residues are trimmed from each CDR3. Not every row has a clone size; where given, it reads once, few, many or a size class.

v_call clone_size cdr3_aa
TRBV4-3 few ASSQDLTGPGVYNSPLH
TRBV30 . AWSVLGEKLF
TRBV6-2/TRBV6-3 . ASSYSLGMAYNEQF
TRBV29-1 . SVERPYEPNEQF
TRBV7-9 few ASSSPPGPLNTEAF
TRBV6-5 once ASRPPGGGNQPQH
TRBV7-6 . ASSIGAGARGNTIY
TRBV18 . ASSQLNRAYNTGELF
TRBV7-3 . ASSSRGQGYTEAF
TRBV6-5 . ASSSRTGTENQPQH
TRBV6-2/TRBV6-3 . ASSDQSTPEEEQY
TRBV4-1 once ASSQEPLPQPQH
TRBV19 . ASSQGTGYEQY
TRBV2 . ASSAQVLDTEAF
TRBV10-2 . ASSASGRGGEGTDTQY
TRBV18 . ASSPWTGGADQPQH
TRBV4-1 once ASSQFQGRDEAF